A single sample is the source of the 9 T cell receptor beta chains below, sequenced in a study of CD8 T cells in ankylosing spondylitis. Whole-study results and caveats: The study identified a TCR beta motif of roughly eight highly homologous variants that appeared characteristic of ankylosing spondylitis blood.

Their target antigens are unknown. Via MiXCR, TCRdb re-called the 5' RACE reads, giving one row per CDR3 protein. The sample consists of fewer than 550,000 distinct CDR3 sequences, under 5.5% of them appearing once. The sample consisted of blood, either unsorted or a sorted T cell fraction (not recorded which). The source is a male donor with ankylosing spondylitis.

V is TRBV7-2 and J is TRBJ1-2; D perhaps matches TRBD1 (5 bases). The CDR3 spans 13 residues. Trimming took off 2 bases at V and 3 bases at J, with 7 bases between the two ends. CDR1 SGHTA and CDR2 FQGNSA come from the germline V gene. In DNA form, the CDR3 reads TGTGCCAGCAGCTTAACGGGGCACTATGGCTACACCTTC. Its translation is CASSLTGHYGYTF.

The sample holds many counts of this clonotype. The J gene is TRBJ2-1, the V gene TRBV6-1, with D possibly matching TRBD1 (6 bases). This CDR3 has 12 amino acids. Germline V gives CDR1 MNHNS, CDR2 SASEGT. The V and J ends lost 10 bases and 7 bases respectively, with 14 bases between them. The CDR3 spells CATGERGNEQFF. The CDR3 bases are TGTGCCACCGGGGAGAGGGGGAATGAGCAGTTCTTC.

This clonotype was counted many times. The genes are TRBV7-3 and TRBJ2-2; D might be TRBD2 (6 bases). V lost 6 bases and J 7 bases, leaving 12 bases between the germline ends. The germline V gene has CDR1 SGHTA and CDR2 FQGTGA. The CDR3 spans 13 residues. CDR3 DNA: TGTGCCAGCAGGCCCCCGGGGGACGGGGAGCTGTTTTTT. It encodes CASRPPGDGELFF.

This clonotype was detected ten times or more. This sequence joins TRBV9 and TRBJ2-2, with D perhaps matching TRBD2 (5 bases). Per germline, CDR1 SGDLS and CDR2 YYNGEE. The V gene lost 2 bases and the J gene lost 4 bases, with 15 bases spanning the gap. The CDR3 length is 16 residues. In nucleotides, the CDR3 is TGTGCCAGCAGCGTCCGCAGCGGAGCGATCACCGGGGAGCTGTTTTTT. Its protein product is CASSVRSGAITGELFF.

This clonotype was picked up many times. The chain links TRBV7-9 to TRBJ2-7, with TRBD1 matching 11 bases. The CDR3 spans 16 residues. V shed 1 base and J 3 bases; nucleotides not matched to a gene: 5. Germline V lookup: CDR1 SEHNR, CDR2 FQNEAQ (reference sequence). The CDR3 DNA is TGTGCCAGCAGCTTAGGTTGGACAGGGGGCTTCTACGAGCAGTACTTC. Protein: CASSLGWTGGFYEQYF.

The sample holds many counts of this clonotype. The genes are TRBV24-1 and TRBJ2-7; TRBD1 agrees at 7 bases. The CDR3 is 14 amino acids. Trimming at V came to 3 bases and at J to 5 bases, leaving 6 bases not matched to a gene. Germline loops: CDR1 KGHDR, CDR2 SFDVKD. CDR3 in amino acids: CATSDLRDSNEQYF. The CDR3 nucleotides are TGTGCCACCAGTGATCTCCGGGACAGTAACGAGCAGTACTTC.

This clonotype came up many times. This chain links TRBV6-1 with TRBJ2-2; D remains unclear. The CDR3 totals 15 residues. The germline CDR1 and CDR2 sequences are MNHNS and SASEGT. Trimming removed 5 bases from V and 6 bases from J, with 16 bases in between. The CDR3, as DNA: TGTGCCAGCAGTCATCGTCGGATAAGCGCCGGGGAGCTGTTTTTT. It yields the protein CASSHRRISAGELFF.

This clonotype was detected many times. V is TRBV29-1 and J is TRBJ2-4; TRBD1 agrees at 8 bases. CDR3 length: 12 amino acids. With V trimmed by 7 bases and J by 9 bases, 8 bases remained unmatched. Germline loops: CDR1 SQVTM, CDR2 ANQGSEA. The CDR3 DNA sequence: TGCAGCGCCGGGACAGGCGCGAGCATTCAGTACTTC. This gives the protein CSAGTGASIQYF.

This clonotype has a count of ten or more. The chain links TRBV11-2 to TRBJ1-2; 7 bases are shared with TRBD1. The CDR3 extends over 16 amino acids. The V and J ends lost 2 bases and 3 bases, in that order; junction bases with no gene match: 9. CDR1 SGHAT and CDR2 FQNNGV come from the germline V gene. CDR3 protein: CASSLLATGFYYGYTF. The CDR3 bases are TGTGCCAGCAGCTTACTGGCGACAGGGTTTTACTATGGCTACACCTTC.